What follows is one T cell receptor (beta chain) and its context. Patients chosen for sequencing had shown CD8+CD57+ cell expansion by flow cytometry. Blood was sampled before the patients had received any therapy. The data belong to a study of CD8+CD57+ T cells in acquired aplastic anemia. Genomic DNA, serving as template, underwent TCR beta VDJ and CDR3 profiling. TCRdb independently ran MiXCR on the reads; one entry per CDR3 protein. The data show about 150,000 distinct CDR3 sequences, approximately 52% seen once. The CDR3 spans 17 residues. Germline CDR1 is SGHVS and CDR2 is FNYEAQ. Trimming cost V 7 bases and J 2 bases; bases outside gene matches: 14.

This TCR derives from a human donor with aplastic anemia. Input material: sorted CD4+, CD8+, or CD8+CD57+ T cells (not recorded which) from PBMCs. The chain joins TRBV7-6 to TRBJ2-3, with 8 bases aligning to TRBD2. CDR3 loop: CASTPITGLATTDTQYF. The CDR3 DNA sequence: TGTGCCAGCACCCCAATCACAGGACTAGCTACCACAGATACGCAGTATTTT.